This T cell receptor beta chain is from a study of blood T cells in healthy people across ages. Sample-barcoded 5' priming and a J-beta primer mix drove a second PCR of roughly 6 to 12 cycles. Carrying 12 random nucleotides, a template-switch adaptor labeled each individual cDNA molecule. TCRdb reanalysed the 5' RACE reads using MiXCR and keeps one entry per CDR3 protein. Of approximately 810,000 distinct CDR3 sequences detected, around 30% appear once; the ten largest clones hold 15% to 20%. At least ten counts were recorded for this clonotype. Its target is not known. At one end the junction does not follow the germline gene, possibly because of a read error. CDR1 and CDR2 from the germline V gene are SSHAT and FNYEAQ (reference sequence). The CDR3 loop spans 15 amino acids. The study recruited healthy Caucasian donors from Russia who were aged roughly 6 to 100. Total RNA extraction produced at least 6 micrograms (per sample) for the study.

Notes on the study in general: Relative to aged donors, long-lived donors carried more naive CD4+ cells and displayed higher diversity.

This clonotype was obtained from a woman aged 80 or over in good health. The sample consisted of blood. The gene calls are TRBV7-7 and TRBJ2-7, with 11 bases that match TRBD2. The CDR3 protein is CASSLGSGGAYEQYF. Written as DNA, the CDR3 is TGTGCTAGCAGCTTGGGTAGCGGGGGGGCCTACGAGCAGTACTTC.